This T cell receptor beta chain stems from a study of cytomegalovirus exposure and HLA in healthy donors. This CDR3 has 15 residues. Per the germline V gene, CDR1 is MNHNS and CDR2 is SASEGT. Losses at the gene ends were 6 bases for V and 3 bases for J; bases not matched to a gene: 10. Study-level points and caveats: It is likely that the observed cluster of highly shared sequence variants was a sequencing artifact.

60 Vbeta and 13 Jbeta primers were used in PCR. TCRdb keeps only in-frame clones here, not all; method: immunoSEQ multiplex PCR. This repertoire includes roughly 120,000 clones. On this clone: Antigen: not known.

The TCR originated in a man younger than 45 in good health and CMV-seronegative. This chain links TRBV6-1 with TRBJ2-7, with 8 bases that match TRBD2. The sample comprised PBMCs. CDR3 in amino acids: CASSRGAGVVYEQYF. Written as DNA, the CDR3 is TGTGCCAGCAGCCGCGGAGCGGGAGTAGTCTACGAGCAGTACTTC.